The 3 T cell receptor beta chains below were found in one sample sequenced in a study of read filtering for tumor transcriptome and immune sequencing (dated by TCRdb to 2020 to 2021). Instrument used: Illumina HiSeq 4000. TCR libraries were constructed from roughly 0.4 ug RNA using the Immunoverse kit, and molecular barcoded adaptors covering alpha/delta and beta/gamma chains were employed. Clones were called with MiXCR by TCRdb after fastp trimmed the public reads at Q25, and only in-frame beta chains were retained. Merged by CDR3 protein, the rows form single entries marked with the most common genes and DNA. The sample table shows fewer than 45,000 distinct CDR3 sequences, and roughly 13% are seen once. In total, the top ten clones hold about 32% of the sample. Sequenced sample: a population of CD138-negative cells sorted from bone marrow. The sample's cell subset or site label is to be understood as: bone marrow mononuclear cells depleted of CD138+ plasma/myeloma cells by negative magnetic selection. Receptor source: a donor aged 40 or older with multiple myeloma.

This clonotype was counted between two and nine times. The rearrangement uses TRBV5-1 and TRBJ1-2, with TRBD1 matching over 7 bases. Trimming removed 5 bases from V and 8 bases from J; junction bases left unmatched: 9. The CDR3 contains 13 residues. Germline assignment: CDR1 SGHRS and CDR2 YFSETQ. The chain's CDR3 is CASRDGTDYGYTF. CDR3 coding DNA: TGCGCCAGCAGAGACGGGACAGATTACGGCTACACCTTC.

In its sample, this clonotype was seen many times. The chain uses TRBV6-5 and TRBJ2-3; D ambiguous. V was trimmed by 0 bases and J by 6 bases, leaving 10 bases between them. Germline CDR1 and CDR2: MNHEY and SVGAGI. The CDR3 extends over 14 amino acids. This CDR3 reads CASSYSLTVDTQYF. DNA for the CDR3: TGTGCCAGCAGTTACTCGCTGACGGTGGATACGCAGTATTTT.

This clonotype appeared many times. The CDR3 sequence: CASRYLAGGRNEQFF. The CDR3 region has the DNA TGTGCCAGCAGATACCTAGCGGGAGGGCGAAATGAGCAGTTCTTC. The V call is TRBV7-2, the J call TRBJ2-1; the match to TRBD2 covers 12 bases. The CDR3 totals 15 residues. J was trimmed by 7 bases and V by 6 bases; bases with no gene match: 7. CDR1 and CDR2 from the germline V gene are SGHTA and FQGNSA.